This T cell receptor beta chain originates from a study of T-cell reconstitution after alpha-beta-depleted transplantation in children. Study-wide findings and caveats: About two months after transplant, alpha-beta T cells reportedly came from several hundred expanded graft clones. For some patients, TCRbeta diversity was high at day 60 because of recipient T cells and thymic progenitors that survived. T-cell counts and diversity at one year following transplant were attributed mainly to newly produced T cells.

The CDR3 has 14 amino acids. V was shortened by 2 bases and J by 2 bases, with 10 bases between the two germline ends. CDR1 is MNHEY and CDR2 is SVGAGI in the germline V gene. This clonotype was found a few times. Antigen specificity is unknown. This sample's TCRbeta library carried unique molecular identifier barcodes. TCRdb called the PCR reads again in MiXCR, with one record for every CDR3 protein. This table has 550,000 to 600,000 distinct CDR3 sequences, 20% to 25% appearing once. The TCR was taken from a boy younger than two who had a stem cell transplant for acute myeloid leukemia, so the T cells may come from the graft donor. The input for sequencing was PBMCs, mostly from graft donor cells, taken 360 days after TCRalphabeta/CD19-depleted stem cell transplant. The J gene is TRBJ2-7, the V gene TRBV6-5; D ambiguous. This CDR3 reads CASSYSVRTYEQYF. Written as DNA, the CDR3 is TGTGCCAGCAGTTACAGCGTTAGAACCTACGAGCAGTACTTC.